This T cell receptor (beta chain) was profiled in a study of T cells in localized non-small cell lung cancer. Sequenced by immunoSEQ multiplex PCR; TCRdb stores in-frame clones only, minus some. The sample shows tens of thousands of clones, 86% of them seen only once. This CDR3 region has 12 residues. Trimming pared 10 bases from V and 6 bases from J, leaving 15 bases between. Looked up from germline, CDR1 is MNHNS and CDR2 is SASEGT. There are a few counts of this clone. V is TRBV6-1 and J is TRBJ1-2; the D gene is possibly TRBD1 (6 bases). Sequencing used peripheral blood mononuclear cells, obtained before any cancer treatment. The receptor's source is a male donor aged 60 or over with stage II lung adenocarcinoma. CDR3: CAIKGGADGYTF. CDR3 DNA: TGTGCCATAAAGGGGGGCGCGGATGGCTACACCTTC.